The TCR beta chain under discussion was sequenced for a study of cytomegalovirus exposure and HLA in healthy donors. As concerns this clone: Its antigen is still unknown.

CDR1 is MDHEN, CDR2 SYDVKM, per germline. The CDR3 contains 12 residues. Germline trimming cut 8 bases from V and 6 bases from J; bases unmatched to any gene: 5. PCR used 60 Vbeta primers and 13 Jbeta primers. The table came from immunoSEQ multiplex PCR; TCRdb's copy has only in-frame clones and leaves some out. This sample's clone table lists 56,000 or so clones. Study-level results: A link between a missense DCLRE1C variant and TCR beta V- and J-gene trimming emerged from a later analysis. Later work showed greater clonal expansion in HLA-associated TCR beta chains than in equally common others.

The sequence was collected from a man aged 35 to 55 in good health and CMV-seropositive. The rearrangement links TRBV28 to TRBJ2-7; TRBD2 aligns across 9 bases. The sequencing sample was made of PBMCs. CDR3 residues: CASAGGRGEQYF. The CDR3 region has the DNA TGTGCCAGCGCGGGGGGGCGGGGCGAGCAGTACTTC.